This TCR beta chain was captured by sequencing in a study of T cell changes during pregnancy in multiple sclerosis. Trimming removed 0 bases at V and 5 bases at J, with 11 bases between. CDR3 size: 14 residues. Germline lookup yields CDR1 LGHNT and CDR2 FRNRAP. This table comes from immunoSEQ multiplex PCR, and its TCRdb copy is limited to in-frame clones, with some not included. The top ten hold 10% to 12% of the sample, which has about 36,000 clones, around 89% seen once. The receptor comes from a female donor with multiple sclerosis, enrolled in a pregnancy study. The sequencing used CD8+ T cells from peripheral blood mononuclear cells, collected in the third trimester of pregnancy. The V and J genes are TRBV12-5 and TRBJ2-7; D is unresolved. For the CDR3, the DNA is TGTGCTAGTGGTTTGGTAAGTCAGGCCAACGAGCAGTACTTC. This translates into CASGLVSQANEQYF.